The 14 T cell receptor beta chains reported below all come from one sample, sequenced in a study of T cells in Graves' hyperthyroidism and ophthalmopathy. Authors of the study amplified TCR beta CDR3 regions from RNA transcripts. The HTBI primer set served for first-round RT-PCR of the TCR CDR3. TCRdb analysed the multiplex PCR reads with MiXCR anew, one entry per CDR3 protein. The sample contains some 250,000 distinct CDR3 sequences, about 14% of which appear only once. The sequencing sample was made of blood. These TCRs come from a middle-aged woman with Graves' hyperthyroidism that later progressed to Graves' ophthalmopathy.

The J gene is TRBJ2-1, the V gene TRBV27, with a tentative D call TRBD2 (5 bases). Trimming removed 6 bases from V and 16 bases from J, with 16 bases in between. The CDR3 is 11 amino acids. Germline-derived CDR1 and CDR2 are MNHEY and SMNVEV (reference sequence). CDR3 in DNA: TGTGCCAGCAGAGCTGGACTCCTTTCCTTCTTC. It codes for CASRAGLLSFF.

The J gene is TRBJ1-1, the V gene TRBV12-3 or TRBV12-4; D is unresolved. V lost 5 bases to trimming and J lost 8 bases, with 12 bases between them. This CDR3 spans 12 amino acids. CDR3 amino acids: CASSTGSPEAFF. CDR3 in DNA: TGTGCCAGCAGTACGGGGAGCCCCGAAGCTTTCTTT.

This clonotype has at least ten counts. This chain links TRBV18 with TRBJ2-1; TRBD2 matches 10 bases. The length of the CDR3 is 15 residues. Germline V gene sequence: CDR1 KGHSH, CDR2 LQKENI. Trimming took 2 bases from V and 4 from J; bases not matched to a gene: 2. Here the CDR3 reads CASSPSSGSYNEQFF. CDR3 nucleotides: TGTGCCAGCTCACCATCTAGCGGGAGTTACAATGAGCAGTTCTTC.

This clonotype was seen more than once but under ten times. The chain recombines TRBV24-1 with TRBJ2-1, with 11 bases identical to TRBD1. Unmatched junction bases numbered 7, after V lost 4 bases and J lost 9 bases. Germline V lookup: CDR1 KGHDR, CDR2 SFDVKD. This CDR3 region has 15 residues. The CDR3 DNA reads TGTGCCACCAGTGACTGGGACAGGGGGTCGGGTGAGCAGTTCTTC. It yields the protein CATSDWDRGSGEQFF.

As to this clonotype: A much larger clone is a single base away; this may be a read error. The V call is TRBV2, the J call TRBJ1-2; unclear D gene. The CDR3 has 12 amino acids. Per the germline V gene, CDR1 is SNHLY and CDR2 is FYNNEI. CDR3 protein: CGAQQNLCGYTF. The CDR3 coding sequence is TGTGGCGCCCAACAGAACCTCTGTGGCTACACCTTC.

This clonotype was seen ten or more times. The V and J genes are TRBV7-6 and TRBJ2-4; 8 bases fit TRBD2. Germline CDR1 is SGHVS and CDR2 is FNYEAQ. CDR3 size: 16 residues. With V trimmed by 5 bases and J by 6 bases, 12 bases remained unmatched. In nucleotides, the CDR3 is TGTGCCAGCAGCCATTTCGAAGCGGGAGATTTAAACATTCAGTACTTC. It specifies CASSHFEAGDLNIQYF.

This clonotype was observed at least ten times. The chain recombines TRBV6-1 with TRBJ1-6; no clear D gene. The CDR3 consists of 14 residues. V was trimmed by 2 bases and J by 12 bases, leaving 14 bases between them. Germline values: CDR1 MNHNS, CDR2 SASEGT. The CDR3 here is CASSEMGIYGPLHF. CDR3 nucleotides: TGTGCCAGCAGTGAAATGGGAATCTACGGACCCCTCCACTTT.

This clonotype was counted many times. The gene calls are TRBV19 and TRBJ2-2; 8 nucleotides agree with TRBD2. This CDR3 comprises 15 residues. V gave up 2 bases and J gave up 5 bases; unmatched junction bases: 4. Germline CDR1 LNHDA, CDR2 SQIVND (reference sequence). This CDR3 reads CASSITSGHTGELFF. CDR3 sequence (DNA): TGTGCCAGTAGTATAACTAGCGGACATACCGGGGAGCTGTTTTTT.

This clonotype was recorded many times. The rearrangement uses TRBV3-1 and TRBJ2-1; TRBD2 aligns across 7 bases. The CDR3 contains 13 residues. Trimming cost V 2 bases and J 5 bases; bases outside gene matches: 0. Germline V gene data show CDR1 as LGHDT and CDR2 as YNNKEL (reference sequence). CDR3 sequence reads: CASSQSGDNEQFF. CDR3 DNA sequence: TGTGCCAGCAGCCAAAGCGGGGACAATGAGCAGTTCTTC.

This clonotype was observed a single time. A clone one base away is much larger, so this may be a read error. This chain joins TRBV6-1 and TRBJ2-3; D remains unclear. Germline CDR1 reads MNHNS; CDR2 reads SASEGT. The CDR3 sequence is 12 residues long. CDR3 bases: TGTGCCGGCAGTGAAGATACAGATACGCAGTATTTT. As protein: CAGSEDTDTQYF.

This chain links TRBV29-1 with TRBJ2-2; D possibly corresponds to TRBD2 (5 bases). Trimming shortened V by 7 bases and J by 4 bases, and 13 bases separated the two germline ends. The CDR3 extends over 13 amino acids. From germline, CDR1 is SQVTM and CDR2 ANQGSEA. The CDR3 sequence: CSAGSGITGELFF. The DNA for the CDR3 is TGCAGCGCTGGGTCGGGGATCACCGGGGAGCTGTTTTTT.

The chain is built from TRBV4-1 and TRBJ2-2; 13 nucleotides match TRBD2. The trim removed 3 bases at V and 1 base at J, leaving 2 bases unmatched. CDR1 and CDR2 from the germline V gene are MGHRA and YSYEKL. The CDR3 length is 17 residues. Written as DNA, the CDR3 is TGCGCCAGCAGCCAGGGACTAGCGGGAAAGAACACCGGGGAGCTGTTTTTT. Its protein product is CASSQGLAGKNTGELFF.

This clonotype was counted a single time. The chain combines TRBV27 with TRBJ2-1, with 15 positions matching TRBD2. The CDR3 is made up of 16 amino acids. Germline values: CDR1 MNHEY, CDR2 SMNVEV (reference sequence). The J segment lost 9 bases and the V segment lost 5 bases, leaving 8 bases of the junction unmatched. DNA for the CDR3: TGTGCCAGCAGTACCCTCGGGACTAGCGGGAGGAGTGAGCAGTTCTTC. As protein: CASSTLGTSGRSEQFF.

This clonotype was picked up many times. The chain joins TRBV20-1 to TRBJ1-1; no definite D call. The V end was cut by 6 bases, the J end by 5 bases, with 13 bases between. Per the germline V gene, CDR1 is DFQATT and CDR2 is SNEGSKA (reference sequence). CDR3 size: 12 residues. The CDR3 here is CSAVDYGTEAFF. DNA for the CDR3: TGCAGTGCCGTAGACTATGGGACTGAAGCTTTCTTT.